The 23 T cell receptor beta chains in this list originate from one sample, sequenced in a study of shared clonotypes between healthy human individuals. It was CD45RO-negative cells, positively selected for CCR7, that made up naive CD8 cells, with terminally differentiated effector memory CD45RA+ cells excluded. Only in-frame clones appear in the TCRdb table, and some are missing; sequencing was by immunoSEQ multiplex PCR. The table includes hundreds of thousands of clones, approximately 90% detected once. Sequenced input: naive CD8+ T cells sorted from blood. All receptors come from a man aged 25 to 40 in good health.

The CDR3 DNA sequence: TGTGCCAGCAGCTCAGGGACAGTCACTGAAGCTTTCTTT. It codes for CASSSGTVTEAFF. V gene TRBV7-9 combines with J gene TRBJ1-1; 7 nucleotides match TRBD1. J lost 4 bases, V lost 4 bases, and 3 bases had no gene match. The CDR3 loop spans 13 amino acids. Per germline, CDR1 SEHNR and CDR2 FQNEAQ (reference sequence).

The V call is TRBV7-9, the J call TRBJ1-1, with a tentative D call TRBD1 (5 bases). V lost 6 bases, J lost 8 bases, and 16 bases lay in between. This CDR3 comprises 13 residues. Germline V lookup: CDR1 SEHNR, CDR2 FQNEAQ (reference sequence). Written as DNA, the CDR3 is TGTGCCAGCAGGGAAGGCGGGACTTTAGAAGCTTTCTTT. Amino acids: CASREGGTLEAFF.

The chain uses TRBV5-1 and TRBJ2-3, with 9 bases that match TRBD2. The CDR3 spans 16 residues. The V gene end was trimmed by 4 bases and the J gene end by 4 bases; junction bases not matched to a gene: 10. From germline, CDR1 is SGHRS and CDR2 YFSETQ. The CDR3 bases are TGCGCCAGCAGCCTCCCCCCCGGGACTAGCTCAGATACGCAGTATTTT. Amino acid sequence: CASSLPPGTSSDTQYF.

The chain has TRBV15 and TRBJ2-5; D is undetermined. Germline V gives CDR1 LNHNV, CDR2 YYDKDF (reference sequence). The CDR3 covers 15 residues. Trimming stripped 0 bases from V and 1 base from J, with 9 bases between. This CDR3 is CATSRDLAPQETQYF. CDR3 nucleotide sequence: TGTGCCACCAGCAGAGATTTGGCCCCCCAAGAGACCCAGTACTTC.

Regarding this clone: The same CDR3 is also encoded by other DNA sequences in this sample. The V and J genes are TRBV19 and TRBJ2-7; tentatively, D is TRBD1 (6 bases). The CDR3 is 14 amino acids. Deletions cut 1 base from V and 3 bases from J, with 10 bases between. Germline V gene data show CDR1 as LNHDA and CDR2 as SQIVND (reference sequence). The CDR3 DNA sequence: TGTGCCAGTAGTATAGCAGGGGCCAGCTACGAGCAGTACTTC. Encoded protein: CASSIAGASYEQYF.

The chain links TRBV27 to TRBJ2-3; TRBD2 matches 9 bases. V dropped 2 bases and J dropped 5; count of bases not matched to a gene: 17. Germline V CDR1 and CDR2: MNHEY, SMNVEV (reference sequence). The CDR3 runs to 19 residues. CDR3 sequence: CASSLTWGTLAGNQDTQYF. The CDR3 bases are TGTGCCAGCAGTTTAACCTGGGGGACGCTAGCGGGAAACCAAGATACGCAGTATTTT.

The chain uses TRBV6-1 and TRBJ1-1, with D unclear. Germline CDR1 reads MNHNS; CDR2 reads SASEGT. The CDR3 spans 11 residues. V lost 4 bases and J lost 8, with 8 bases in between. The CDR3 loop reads CASSAKYEAFF. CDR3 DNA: TGTGCCAGCAGTGCTAAGTACGAAGCTTTCTTT.

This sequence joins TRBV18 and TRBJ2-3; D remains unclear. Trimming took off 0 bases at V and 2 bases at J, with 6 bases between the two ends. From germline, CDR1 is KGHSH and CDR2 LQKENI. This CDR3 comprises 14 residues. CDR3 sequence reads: CASSPPMFTDTQYF. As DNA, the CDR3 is TGTGCCAGCTCACCACCGATGTTCACAGATACGCAGTATTTT.

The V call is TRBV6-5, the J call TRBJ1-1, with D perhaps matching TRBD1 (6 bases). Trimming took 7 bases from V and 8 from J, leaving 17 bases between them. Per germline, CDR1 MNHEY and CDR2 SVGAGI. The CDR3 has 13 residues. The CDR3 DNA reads TGTGCCAGCACCCAACTGGATCAGGGGGAAGCTTTCTTT. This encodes CASTQLDQGEAFF.

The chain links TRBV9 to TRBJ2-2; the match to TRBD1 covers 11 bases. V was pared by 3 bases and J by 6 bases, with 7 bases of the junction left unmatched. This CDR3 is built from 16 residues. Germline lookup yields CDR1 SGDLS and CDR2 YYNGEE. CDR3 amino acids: CASSDPGQGVSGELFF. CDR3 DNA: TGTGCCAGCAGCGATCCGGGACAGGGGGTCTCCGGGGAGCTGTTTTTT.

CDR3: CATSSRARTSNTEAFF. The CDR3 DNA is TGTGCCACCAGCAGCAGGGCGAGGACCTCAAACACTGAAGCTTTCTTT. The V and J genes are TRBV15 and TRBJ1-1; the D gene is possibly TRBD1 (5 bases). The CDR3 is made up of 16 amino acids. Germline assignment: CDR1 LNHNV and CDR2 YYDKDF (reference sequence). The V end was cut by 3 bases, the J end by 2 bases, with 16 bases between.

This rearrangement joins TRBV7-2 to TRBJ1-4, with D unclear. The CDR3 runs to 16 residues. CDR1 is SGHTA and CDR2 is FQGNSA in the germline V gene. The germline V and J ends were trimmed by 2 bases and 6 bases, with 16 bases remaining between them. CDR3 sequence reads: CASSLIGLDQDEKLFF. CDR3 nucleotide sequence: TGTGCCAGCAGCTTAATTGGGTTGGACCAGGATGAAAAACTGTTTTTT.

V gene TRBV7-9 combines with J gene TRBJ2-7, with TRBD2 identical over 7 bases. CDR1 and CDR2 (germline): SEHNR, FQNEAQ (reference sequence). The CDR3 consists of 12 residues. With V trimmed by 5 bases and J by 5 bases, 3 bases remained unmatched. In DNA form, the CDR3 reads TGTGCCAGCAGCCCTGGGGGGGACGAGCAGTACTTC. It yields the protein CASSPGGDEQYF.

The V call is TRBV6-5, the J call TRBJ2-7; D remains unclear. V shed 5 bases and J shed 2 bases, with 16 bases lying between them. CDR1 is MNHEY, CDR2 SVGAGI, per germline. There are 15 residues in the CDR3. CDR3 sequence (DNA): TGTGCCAGCAGTAGCCTCGACGATGGGGCCTACGAGCAGTACTTC. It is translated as CASSSLDDGAYEQYF.

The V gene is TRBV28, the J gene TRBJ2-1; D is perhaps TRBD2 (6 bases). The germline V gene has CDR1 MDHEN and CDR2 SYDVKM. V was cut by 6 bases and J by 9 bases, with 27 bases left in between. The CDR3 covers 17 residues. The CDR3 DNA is TGTGCCAGCAGCCCCGGATTATGGGAGGTCCAGGTGGGTGAGCAGTTCTTC. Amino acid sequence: CASSPGLWEVQVGEQFF.

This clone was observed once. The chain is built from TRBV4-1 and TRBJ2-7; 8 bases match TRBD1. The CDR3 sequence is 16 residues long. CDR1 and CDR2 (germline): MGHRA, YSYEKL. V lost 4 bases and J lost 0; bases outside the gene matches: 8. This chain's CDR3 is CASSLEPGTGSYEQYF. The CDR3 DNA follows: TGCGCCAGCAGCCTCGAACCCGGGACAGGCTCCTACGAGCAGTACTTC.

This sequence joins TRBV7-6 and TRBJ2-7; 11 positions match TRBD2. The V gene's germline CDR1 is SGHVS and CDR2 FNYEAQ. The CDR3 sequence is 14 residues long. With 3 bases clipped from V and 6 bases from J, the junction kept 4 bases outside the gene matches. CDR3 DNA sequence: TGTGCCAGCAGCTTCCTTAGCGGGAGGGGCGAGCAGTACTTC. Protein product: CASSFLSGRGEQYF.

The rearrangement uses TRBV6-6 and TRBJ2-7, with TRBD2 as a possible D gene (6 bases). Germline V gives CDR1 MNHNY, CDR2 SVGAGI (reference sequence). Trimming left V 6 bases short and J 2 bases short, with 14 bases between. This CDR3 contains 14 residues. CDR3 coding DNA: TGTGCCAGCAGCGACCGGCTAGCGACCTACGAGCAGTACTTC. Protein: CASSDRLATYEQYF.

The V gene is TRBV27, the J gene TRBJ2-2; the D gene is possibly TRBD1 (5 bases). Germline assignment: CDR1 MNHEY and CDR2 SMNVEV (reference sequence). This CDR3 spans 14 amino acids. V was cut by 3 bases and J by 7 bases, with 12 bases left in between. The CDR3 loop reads CASSFGQGGGELFF. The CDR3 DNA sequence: TGTGCCAGCAGTTTCGGGCAGGGCGGCGGGGAGCTGTTTTTT.

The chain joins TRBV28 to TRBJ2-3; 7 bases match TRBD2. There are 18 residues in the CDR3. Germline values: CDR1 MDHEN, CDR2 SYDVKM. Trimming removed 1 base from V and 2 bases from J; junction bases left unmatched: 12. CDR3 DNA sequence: TGTGCCAGCAGTTTATACACCCTTGGCAGCGGGATCACAGATACGCAGTATTTT. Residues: CASSLYTLGSGITDTQYF.

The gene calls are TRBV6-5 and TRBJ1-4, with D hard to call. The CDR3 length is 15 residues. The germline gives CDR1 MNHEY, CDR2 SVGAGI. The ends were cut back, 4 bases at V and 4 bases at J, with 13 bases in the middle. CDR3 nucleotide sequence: TGTGCCAGCAGTTCTACGACAAGAAGTAATGAAAAACTGTTTTTT. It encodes CASSSTTRSNEKLFF.

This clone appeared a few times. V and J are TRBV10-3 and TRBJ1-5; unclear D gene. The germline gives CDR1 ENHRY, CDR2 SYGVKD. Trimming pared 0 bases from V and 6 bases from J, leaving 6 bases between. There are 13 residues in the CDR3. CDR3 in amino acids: CAISESSGQPQHF. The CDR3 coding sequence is TGTGCCATCAGTGAGTCGTCGGGTCAGCCCCAGCATTTT.

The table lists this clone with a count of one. CDR3 region: CASSLFGRASGAYEQYF. The CDR3 DNA reads as TGTGCCAGCAGCTTATTCGGTAGGGCTAGCGGGGCCTACGAGCAGTACTTC. The V call is TRBV7-2, the J call TRBJ2-7, with 9 bases fitting TRBD2. Germline-derived CDR1 and CDR2 are SGHTA and FQGNSA. With V trimmed by 2 bases and J by 2 bases, 10 bases remained unmatched. This CDR3 has 17 residues.